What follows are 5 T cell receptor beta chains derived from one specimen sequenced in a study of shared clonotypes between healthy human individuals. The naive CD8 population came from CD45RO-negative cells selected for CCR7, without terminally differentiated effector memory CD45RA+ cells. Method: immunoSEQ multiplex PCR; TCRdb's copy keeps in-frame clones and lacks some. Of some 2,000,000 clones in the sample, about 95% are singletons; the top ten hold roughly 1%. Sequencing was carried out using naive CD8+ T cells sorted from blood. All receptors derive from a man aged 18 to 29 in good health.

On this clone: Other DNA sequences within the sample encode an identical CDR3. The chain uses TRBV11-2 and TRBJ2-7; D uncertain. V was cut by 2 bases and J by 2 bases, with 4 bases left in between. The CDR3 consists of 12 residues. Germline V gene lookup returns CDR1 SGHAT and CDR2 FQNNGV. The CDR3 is CASSLRAYEQYF. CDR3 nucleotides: TGTGCCAGCAGCTTAAGAGCCTACGAGCAGTACTTC.

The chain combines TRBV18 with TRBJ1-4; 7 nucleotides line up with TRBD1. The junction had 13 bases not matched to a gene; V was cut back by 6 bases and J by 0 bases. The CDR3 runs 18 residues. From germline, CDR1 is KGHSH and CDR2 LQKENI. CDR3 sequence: CASSPVWTGAATNEKLFF. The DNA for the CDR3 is TGTGCCAGCTCCCCGGTTTGGACAGGAGCTGCAACTAATGAAAAACTGTTTTTT.

The CDR3 sequence: CASISGSYNEQFF. CDR3 bases: TGTGCCAGCATCTCCGGCTCCTACAATGAGCAGTTCTTC. The chain is built from TRBV7-8 and TRBJ2-1; no clear D gene. Germline-derived CDR1 and CDR2 are SGHVS and FQNEAQ. This CDR3 region has 13 residues. Trimming took off 7 bases at V and 0 bases at J, with 7 bases between the two ends.

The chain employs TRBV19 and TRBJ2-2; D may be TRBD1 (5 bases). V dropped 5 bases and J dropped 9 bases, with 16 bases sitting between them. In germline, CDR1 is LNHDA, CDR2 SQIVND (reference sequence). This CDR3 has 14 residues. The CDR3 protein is CASSDSLGLRELFF. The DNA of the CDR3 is TGTGCCAGTAGTGACAGTTTGGGGTTGAGGGAGCTGTTTTTT.

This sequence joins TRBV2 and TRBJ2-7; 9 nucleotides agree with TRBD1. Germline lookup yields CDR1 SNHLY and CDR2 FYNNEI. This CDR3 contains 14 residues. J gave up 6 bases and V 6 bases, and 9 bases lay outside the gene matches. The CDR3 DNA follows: TGTGCCAGCAGCCTTGGACAGGGGTCTCGCGAGCAGTACTTC. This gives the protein CASSLGQGSREQYF.